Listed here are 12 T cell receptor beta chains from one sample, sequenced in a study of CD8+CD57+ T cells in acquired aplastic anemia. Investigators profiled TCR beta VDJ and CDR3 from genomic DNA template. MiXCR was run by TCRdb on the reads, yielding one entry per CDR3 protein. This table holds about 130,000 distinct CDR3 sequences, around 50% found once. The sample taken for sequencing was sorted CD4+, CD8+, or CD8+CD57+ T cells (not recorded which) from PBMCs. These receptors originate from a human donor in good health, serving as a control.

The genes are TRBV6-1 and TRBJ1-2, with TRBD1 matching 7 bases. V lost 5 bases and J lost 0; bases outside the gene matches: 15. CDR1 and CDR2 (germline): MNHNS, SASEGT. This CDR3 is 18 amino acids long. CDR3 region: CASSPGAAGTAANYGYTF. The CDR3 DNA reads TGTGCCAGCAGTCCCGGGGCCGCAGGGACAGCAGCTAACTATGGCTACACCTTC.

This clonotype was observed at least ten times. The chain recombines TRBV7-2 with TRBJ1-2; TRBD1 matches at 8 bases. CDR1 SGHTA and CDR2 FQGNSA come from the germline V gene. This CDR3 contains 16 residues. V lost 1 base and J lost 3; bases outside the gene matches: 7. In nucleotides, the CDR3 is TGTGCCAGCAGCTTAGTGGCAGGGGGCTTTGACTATGGCTACACCTTC. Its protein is CASSLVAGGFDYGYTF.

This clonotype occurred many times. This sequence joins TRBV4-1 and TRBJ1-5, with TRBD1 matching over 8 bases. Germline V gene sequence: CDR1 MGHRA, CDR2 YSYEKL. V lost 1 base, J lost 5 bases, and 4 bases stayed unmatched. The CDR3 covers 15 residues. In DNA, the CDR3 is TGCGCCAGCAGCCAAGGGACAGGGTTGGATCAGCCCCAGCATTTT. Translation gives CASSQGTGLDQPQHF.

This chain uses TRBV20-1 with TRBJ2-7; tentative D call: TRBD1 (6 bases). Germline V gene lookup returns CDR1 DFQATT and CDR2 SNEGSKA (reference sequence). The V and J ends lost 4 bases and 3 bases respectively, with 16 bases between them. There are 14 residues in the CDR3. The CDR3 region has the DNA TGCAGTGCTACTCAACCTACAGGGAACTACGAGCAGTACTTC. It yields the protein CSATQPTGNYEQYF.

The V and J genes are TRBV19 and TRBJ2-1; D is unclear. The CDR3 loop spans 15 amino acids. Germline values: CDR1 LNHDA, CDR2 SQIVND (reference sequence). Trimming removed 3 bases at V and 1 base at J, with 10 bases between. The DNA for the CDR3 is TGTGCCAGTAGTATTCGTGCAGGATCCTACAATGAGCAGTTCTTC. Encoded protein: CASSIRAGSYNEQFF.

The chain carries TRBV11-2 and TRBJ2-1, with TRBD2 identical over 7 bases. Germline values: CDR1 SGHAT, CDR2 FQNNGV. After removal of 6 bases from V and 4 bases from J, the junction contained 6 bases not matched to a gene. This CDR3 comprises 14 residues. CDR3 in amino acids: CASRLLAAYNEQFF. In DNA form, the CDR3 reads TGTGCCAGCAGATTGCTAGCGGCTTACAATGAGCAGTTCTTC.

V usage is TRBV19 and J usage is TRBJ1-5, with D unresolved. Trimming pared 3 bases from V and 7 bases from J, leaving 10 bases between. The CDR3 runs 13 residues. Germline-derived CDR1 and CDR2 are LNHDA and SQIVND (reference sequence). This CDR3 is CASSMVSWQPQHF. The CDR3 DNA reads TGTGCCAGTAGTATGGTGTCTTGGCAGCCCCAGCATTTT.

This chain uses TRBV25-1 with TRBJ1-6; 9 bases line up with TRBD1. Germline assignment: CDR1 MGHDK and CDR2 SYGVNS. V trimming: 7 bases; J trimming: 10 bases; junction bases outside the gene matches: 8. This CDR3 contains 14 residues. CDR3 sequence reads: CASTLGTGYSPLHF. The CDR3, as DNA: TGTGCCAGCACCTTAGGGACAGGGTACTCACCCCTCCACTTT. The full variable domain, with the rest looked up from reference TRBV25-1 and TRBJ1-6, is EADIYQTPRYLVIGTGKKITLECSQTMGHDKMYWYQQDPGMELHLIHYSYGVNSTEKGDLSSESTVSRIRTEHFPLTLESARPSHTSQYLCASTLGTGYSPLHFGNGTRLTVT.

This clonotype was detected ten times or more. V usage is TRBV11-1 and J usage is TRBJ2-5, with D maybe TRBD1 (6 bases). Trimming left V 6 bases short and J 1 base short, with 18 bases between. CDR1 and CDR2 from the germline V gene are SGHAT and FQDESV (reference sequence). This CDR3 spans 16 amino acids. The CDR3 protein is CASRTGQLDSQETQYF. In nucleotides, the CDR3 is TGTGCCAGCAGGACCGGACAGCTCGATTCCCAAGAGACCCAGTACTTC.

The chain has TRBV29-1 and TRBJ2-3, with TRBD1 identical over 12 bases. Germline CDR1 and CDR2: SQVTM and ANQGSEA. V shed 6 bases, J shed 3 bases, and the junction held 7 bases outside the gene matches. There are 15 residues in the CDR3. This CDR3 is CSVAPGQGATDTQYF. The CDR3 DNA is TGCAGCGTGGCTCCGGGACAGGGGGCAACAGATACGCAGTATTTT.

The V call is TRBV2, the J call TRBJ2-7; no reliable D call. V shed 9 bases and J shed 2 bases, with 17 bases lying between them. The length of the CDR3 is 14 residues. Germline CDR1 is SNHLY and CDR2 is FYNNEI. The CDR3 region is CASQVRPAAYEQYF. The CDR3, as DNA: TGTGCCAGTCAGGTTCGACCTGCCGCCTACGAGCAGTACTTC.

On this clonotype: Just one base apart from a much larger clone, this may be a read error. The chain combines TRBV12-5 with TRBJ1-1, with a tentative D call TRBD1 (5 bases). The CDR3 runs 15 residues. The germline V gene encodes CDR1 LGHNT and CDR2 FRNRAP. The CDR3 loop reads CARGAGQPPLGEAFF. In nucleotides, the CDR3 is TGTGCTCGTGGTGCCGGACAACCGCCCTTGGGTGAAGCTTTCTTT.